This TCR beta chain was captured in a study of blood T cell repertoires in COVID-19. Turning to the study itself: Material from acute and convalescent COVID-19 was sourced from the United States, Italy and Spain. PBMCs, B-cell-depleted T cells, or T cells provided the cDNA or gDNA that made up the material.

Per the study methods: Amplification of reference gene primers provided the estimated nucleated cell counts. Assay: immunoSEQ multiplex PCR; the TCRdb copy retains only in-frame clones and omits some. V, J and clone size are those of that table, while D and trimming were read from the DNA. The repertoire holds approximately 190,000 clones, with approximately 84% as singletons. CDR1 and CDR2 (germline): LGHDT, YNNKEL (reference sequence). The CDR3 totals 12 residues. V was shortened by 2 bases and J by 5 bases, with 3 bases between the two germline ends. The sequenced sample consisted of peripheral blood. The TCR originated in a woman in her seventies with active or convalescent COVID-19. The V call is TRBV3-1 (or the pseudogene TRBV3-2), the J call TRBJ2-2; D remains ambiguous. DNA of the CDR3: TGTGCCAGCAGCCAACGGACCGGGGAGCTGTTTTTT. Protein: CASSQRTGELFF.